This passage covers 25 T cell receptor beta chains from one sample sequenced in a study of shared clonotypes between healthy human individuals. Produced via immunoSEQ multiplex PCR; TCRdb's table is partial and in-frame only. The sample lists over a million clones; approximately 96% were seen once. The sequenced sample was naive CD4+ T cells sorted from blood. The subset: CD45RA+ positively selected. Receptors were obtained from a man aged 30 to 45 in good health.

The chain recombines TRBV19 with TRBJ1-5; no reliable D call. The CDR3 has 13 residues. The germline V gene has CDR1 LNHDA and CDR2 SQIVND (reference sequence). Trimming removed 3 bases from V and 8 bases from J, with 11 bases in between. The CDR3 reads CASSMSRGKPQHF. The CDR3 region has the DNA TGTGCCAGTAGTATGTCACGAGGAAAGCCCCAGCATTTT.

V and J are TRBV15 and TRBJ1-1; D not resolved. The CDR3 runs to 17 residues. V lost 0 bases and J 3 bases, leaving 17 bases between the germline ends. The germline V gene has CDR1 LNHNV and CDR2 YYDKDF (reference sequence). The CDR3 DNA reads TGTGCCACCAGCAGAGATTGGAGCGCCGGGAGGGACACTGAAGCTTTCTTT. Encoded protein: CATSRDWSAGRDTEAFF.

CDR3 coding DNA: TGTGCCAGCAGGGAAAGAGACAGGCGATTTATGAACACTGAAGCTTTCTTT. This sequence encodes CASRERDRRFMNTEAFF. This chain links TRBV6-1 with TRBJ1-1, with D possibly TRBD1 on 6 matching bases. The V gene's germline CDR1 is MNHNS and CDR2 SASEGT. V dropped 6 bases and J dropped 0 bases, with 20 bases sitting between them. The CDR3 loop spans 17 amino acids.

The chain is built from TRBV9 and TRBJ1-4; the D gene is possibly TRBD1 (5 bases). The V gene lost 0 bases and the J gene lost 7 bases, with 13 bases spanning the gap. Germline V lookup: CDR1 SGDLS, CDR2 YYNGEE. CDR3 length equals 15 residues. This CDR3 reads CASSVAEGIREKLFF. The CDR3 region has the DNA TGTGCCAGCAGCGTAGCGGAGGGGATTCGTGAAAAACTGTTTTTT. Full variable domain (remainder filled in from reference TRBV9 and TRBJ1-4): DSGVTQTPKHLITATGQRVTLRCSPRSGDLSVYWYQQSLDQGLQFLIQYYNGEERAKGNILERFSAQQFPDLHSELNLSSLELGDSALYFCASSVAEGIREKLFFGSGTQLSVL.

This sequence joins TRBV7-6 and TRBJ1-1, with 8 bases matching TRBD1. V gave up 4 bases and J gave up 4 bases; unmatched junction bases: 11. The germline V gene encodes CDR1 SGHVS and CDR2 FNYEAQ. CDR3 size: 16 residues. Written as DNA, the CDR3 is TGTGCCAGCAGCTCGAGGACAGGGTCGTTGGGCACTGAAGCTTTCTTT. Translating gives CASSSRTGSLGTEAFF. The full variable domain, its missing parts supplied by reference TRBV7-6 and TRBJ1-1, is GAGVSQSPRYKVTKRGQDVALRCDPISGHVSLYWYRQALGQGPEFLTYFNYEAQQDKSGLPNDRFSAERPEGSISTLTIQRTEQRDSAMYRCASSSRTGSLGTEAFFGQGTRLTVV.

The chain joins TRBV19 to TRBJ2-3; 14 bases agree with TRBD2. J lost 1 base, V lost 4 bases, and 7 bases had no gene match. Germline loops: CDR1 LNHDA, CDR2 SQIVND (reference sequence). The CDR3 covers 18 residues. The CDR3 loop is CASSKTSGRAGGTDTQYF. The CDR3 DNA is TGTGCCAGTAGTAAGACTAGCGGGAGGGCTGGTGGCACAGATACGCAGTATTTT.

This chain joins TRBV19 and TRBJ2-1, with 8 positions matching TRBD2. After removal of 6 bases from V and 8 bases from J, the junction contained 9 bases not matched to a gene. Germline lookup yields CDR1 LNHDA and CDR2 SQIVND (reference sequence). The CDR3 length is 14 residues. CDR3 in amino acids: CASSRGSGIHEQFF. The DNA for the CDR3 is TGTGCCAGTAGCCGTGGTAGCGGGATACATGAGCAGTTCTTC.

On this clone itself: The same CDR3 also results from other DNA sequences found in this sample. This chain links TRBV7-2 with TRBJ2-1; D is perhaps TRBD2 (5 bases). V lost 3 bases and J 2 bases, leaving 5 bases between the germline ends. CDR3 length: 13 residues. CDR1 and CDR2 (germline): SGHTA, FQGNSA. CDR3 loop: CASSLTTYNEQFF. CDR3 DNA sequence: TGTGCCAGCAGCTTGACTACCTACAATGAGCAGTTCTTC.

The chain recombines TRBV7-9 with TRBJ2-1; unclear D gene. Trimming took off 2 bases at V and 16 bases at J, with 18 bases between the two ends. Germline values: CDR1 SEHNR, CDR2 FQNEAQ (reference sequence). This CDR3 is 13 amino acids long. The DNA of the CDR3 is TGTGCCAGCAGCTTATCGGGTCGGGCCTCTCTTTTCTTC. Protein sequence: CASSLSGRASLFF.

The chain couples TRBV18 to TRBJ1-4; D is perhaps TRBD1 (6 bases). CDR1 and CDR2 (germline): KGHSH, LQKENI. This CDR3 spans 15 amino acids. V shed 3 bases and J shed 4 bases, with 12 bases lying between them. In DNA form, the CDR3 reads TGTGCCAGCTCACCGATGACAGGAAGTAATGAAAAACTGTTTTTT. It yields the protein CASSPMTGSNEKLFF.

This chain uses TRBV7-3 with TRBJ1-1; D unclear. The V gene's germline CDR1 is SGHTA and CDR2 FQGTGA. This CDR3 has 13 amino acids. Trimming took 6 bases from V and 1 from J, leaving 9 bases between them. This CDR3 is CASRDTKNTEAFF. The CDR3 coding sequence is TGTGCCAGCAGAGATACCAAGAACACTGAAGCTTTCTTT.

This clone was seen once. The rearrangement links TRBV1 to TRBJ2-5; the D call TRBD2 from the table was never checked on the DNA. TRBV1 is a listed pseudogene. This CDR3 region has 16 residues. The CDR3 nucleotides are TGCACCAGCAGCCCCCCAAGTCGACTAGCGCGGGAGACCCAGTACTTC. It yields the protein CTSSPPSRLARETQYF.

The chain is built from TRBV6-5 and TRBJ2-7, with D perhaps given as TRBD1 or TRBD2 (5 bases each). The germline V and J ends were trimmed by 6 bases and 3 bases, with 12 bases remaining between them. The germline V gene has CDR1 MNHEY and CDR2 SVGAGI. This CDR3 comprises 13 residues. The CDR3 nucleotides read TGTGCCAGCAGCCGGGGCCTCCGCTACGAGCAGTACTTC. Its protein product is CASSRGLRYEQYF.

The genes are TRBV5-1 and TRBJ2-1, with 10 positions matching TRBD2. The V segment lost 7 bases and the J segment 4 bases; nucleotides outside the gene matches: 2. Looked up from germline, CDR1 is SGHRS and CDR2 is YFSETQ. The CDR3 is 13 amino acids. The CDR3 reads CASATSGYNEQFF. The CDR3 nucleotides are TGCGCCAGCGCGACTAGCGGGTACAATGAGCAGTTCTTC.

The J gene is TRBJ2-1, the V gene TRBV11-2; D may match TRBD1 or TRBD2 (5 bases each). The CDR3 has 11 residues. Trimming shortened V by 0 bases and J by 12 bases, and 6 bases separated the two germline ends. Looked up from germline, CDR1 is SGHAT and CDR2 is FQNNGV. The DNA of the CDR3 is TGTGCCAGCAGCTTAGATGGGGGGCAGTTCTTC. It translates to CASSLDGGQFF. Together with reference TRBV11-2 and TRBJ2-1, the CDR3 gives the full variable domain: EAGVAQSPRYKIIEKRQSVAFWCNPISGHATLYWYQQILGQGPKLLIQFQNNGVVDDSQLPKDRFSAERLKGVDSTLKIQPAKLEDSAVYLCASSLDGGQFFGPGTRLTVL.

This chain connects TRBV28 to TRBJ2-1; D gene uncertain. This CDR3 is 12 amino acids long. Germline-derived CDR1 and CDR2 are MDHEN and SYDVKM. V was cut by 6 bases and J by 9 bases, with 12 bases left in between. CDR3 in DNA: TGTGCCAGCAGCTCCATCGTGCGTGAGCAGTTCTTC. Protein product: CASSSIVREQFF.

This chain joins TRBV4-3 and TRBJ2-3; D is unresolved. Germline assignment: CDR1 LGHNA and CDR2 YSLEER. V lost 0 bases, J lost 5 bases, and 15 bases lay in between. The CDR3 totals 16 residues. CDR3 coding DNA: TGCGCCAGCAGCCAAGATCAACAGCCGAAAGGAGATACGCAGTATTTT. This sequence encodes CASSQDQQPKGDTQYF.

The chain combines TRBV5-1 with TRBJ1-2; D is possibly TRBD1 (5 bases). Germline CDR1 SGHRS, CDR2 YFSETQ. Deletions cut 5 bases from V and 3 bases from J, with 20 bases between. CDR3 length equals 16 residues. The CDR3 here is CASSPGLGLIHYGYTF. DNA for the CDR3: TGCGCCAGCAGTCCAGGGTTGGGTCTGATTCACTATGGCTACACCTTC.

This sequence joins TRBV18 and TRBJ1-1, with D possibly being TRBD1 (5 bases). The V end lost 2 bases, the J end lost 5 bases, and 12 bases lay between the germline ends. The germline V gene encodes CDR1 KGHSH and CDR2 LQKENI. The CDR3 sequence is 14 residues long. The CDR3 DNA reads TGTGCCAGCTCACCAGGGAGGGGAGGGACTGAAGCTTTCTTT. As protein: CASSPGRGGTEAFF. Filled out from reference TRBV18 and TRBJ1-1, the complete variable domain reads NAGVMQNPRHLVRRRGQEARLRCSPMKGHSHVYWYRQLPEEGLKFMVYLQKENIIDESGMPKERFSAEFPKEGPSILRIQQVVRGDSAAYFCASSPGRGGTEAFFGQGTRLTVV.

The count of this clone is one. The chain joins TRBV5-4 to TRBJ2-3, with D uncertain. Per the germline V gene, CDR1 is SGHNT and CDR2 is YYREEE (reference sequence). Trimming took off 3 bases at V and 2 bases at J, with 13 bases between the two ends. The CDR3 totals 15 residues. The CDR3 DNA reads TGTGCCAGCAGCTGGGCCGGGCTGAACACAGATACGCAGTATTTT. Encoded protein: CASSWAGLNTDTQYF.

This sequence joins TRBV21-1 and TRBJ2-7; the D segment call TRBD1 is taken from the table without a DNA check. TRBV21-1 is recorded as a pseudogene. This CDR3 is 17 amino acids long. CDR3 sequence: CASSVVGTGGLGNEQYF. CDR3 in DNA: TGTGCCAGCAGCGTAGTCGGGACAGGGGGCCTGGGAAACGAGCAGTACTTC.

Regarding this clone: The same CDR3 can be traced to other DNA sequences in this sample. The V gene is TRBV5-1, the J gene TRBJ1-5; TRBD1 agrees at 9 bases. The CDR3 length is 14 residues. Trimming cost V 5 bases and J 6 bases; bases outside gene matches: 6. Germline V gene data show CDR1 as SGHRS and CDR2 as YFSETQ. The CDR3 reads CASSPGQGGQPQHF. The CDR3, as DNA: TGCGCCAGCAGTCCGGGACAGGGCGGTCAGCCCCAGCATTTT.

This chain connects TRBV29-1 to TRBJ2-5, with TRBD2 matching over 13 bases. V lost 6 bases and J lost 5; bases outside the gene matches: 6. The CDR3 runs 14 residues. Germline V gene lookup returns CDR1 SQVTM and CDR2 ANQGSEA. In DNA, the CDR3 is TGCAGCGTCTTCACTAGCGGGAGGGGGGAGACCCAGTACTTC. Encoded protein: CSVFTSGRGETQYF.

The V call is TRBV27, the J call TRBJ2-7; D is uncertain. The length of the CDR3 is 11 residues. In germline, CDR1 is MNHEY, CDR2 SMNVEV (reference sequence). The ends were cut back, 6 bases at V and 7 bases at J, with 10 bases in the middle. CDR3 protein: CASRQMGEQYF. The CDR3 coding sequence is TGTGCCAGCAGACAGATGGGGGAGCAGTACTTC.

V gene TRBV16 combines with J gene TRBJ2-7; perhaps TRBD2 as D (5 bases). Deletions cut 1 base from V and 7 bases from J, with 17 bases between. This CDR3 has 15 residues. Per germline, CDR1 KGHSY and CDR2 FQNENV. The DNA of the CDR3 is TGTGCCAGCAGCCAATTGGAGCGGATGGGGTTGGAGCAGTACTTC. As protein: CASSQLERMGLEQYF. Filled out from reference TRBV16 and TRBJ2-7, the complete variable domain reads GEEVAQTPKHLVRGEGQKAKLYCAPIKGHSYVFWYQQVLKNEFKFLISFQNENVFDETGMPKERFSAKCLPNSPCSLEIQATKLEDSAVYFCASSQLERMGLEQYFGPGTRLTVT.